This T cell receptor (beta chain) emerged from a study of cytomegalovirus exposure and HLA in healthy donors. Study conclusions and caveats: Rare TCR sequences predominated, though certain public TCRs were found in many donors. TCR beta V segments were, for the most part, productive about 87% or about 30% of the time in an earlier analysis. Association of a missense DCLRE1C variant with TCR beta V- and J-gene trimming was reported in a later analysis.

With 60 Vbeta and 13 Jbeta primers, the PCR was carried out. This table comes from immunoSEQ multiplex PCR, and its TCRdb copy is limited to in-frame clones, with some not included. Of some 110,000 clones listed, 65% to 75% are singletons. This cohort consisted of healthy bone marrow donors. V lost 3 bases and J 4 bases, leaving 10 bases between the germline ends. This CDR3 region has 13 residues. Looked up from germline, CDR1 is SNHLY and CDR2 is FYNNEI. With respect to this clone: Its target is not known.

The V gene is TRBV2, the J gene TRBJ2-7; the D gene is possibly TRBD1 (6 bases). The sequenced sample was PBMCs. The source is a man aged 25 to 40 in good health and CMV-seropositive. As DNA, the CDR3 is TGTGCCAGCAGTGACAACAGGGCGTACGAGCAGTACTTC. Translation gives CASSDNRAYEQYF. Filled out from reference TRBV2 and TRBJ2-7, the complete variable domain reads EPEVTQTPSHQVTQMGQEVILRCVPISNHLYFYWYRQILGQKVEFLVSFYNNEISEKSEIFDDQFSVERPDGSNFTLKIRSTKLEDSAMYFCASSDNRAYEQYFGPGTRLTVT.